The TCR beta chain described here comes from a study of Graves' ophthalmopathy and Graves' hyperthyroidism. Study-wide findings and caveats: Blood samples also showed most expanded thyroid clonotypes exceeding 0.001 frequency.

CDR3 regions of TCR beta were amplified from RNA transcripts. After a first-round RT-PCR with HTBI primers, a second-round multiplex PCR was run. TCRdb reprocessed the multiplex PCR reads with MiXCR, giving one entry per CDR3 protein. The repertoire holds about 390,000 distinct CDR3 sequences, approximately 18% seen once, with approximately 2.4% in the top ten. Per germline, CDR1 SGHTA and CDR2 FQGNSA. Deletions cut 5 bases from V and 3 bases from J, with 10 bases between. The CDR3 sequence is 13 residues long. This clonotype was found many times. Its target is unknown. Sequenced sample: peripheral blood. The chain couples TRBV7-2 to TRBJ1-1; D remains unclear. The origin of this receptor is an adult woman with stable Graves' hyperthyroidism. The CDR3 sequence is CASSRNLHTEAFF. CDR3 coding DNA: TGTGCCAGCAGCCGCAATCTGCACACTGAAGCTTTCTTT.